This T cell receptor (beta chain) was documented in a study of cytomegalovirus exposure and HLA in healthy donors. Findings and limits, study-wide: As confirmed in vitro, three CMV-associated chains were specific for CMV antigens. TCR beta chains associated with HLA were, in a later analysis, more clonally expanded than equally common others.

Concerning this clone: As yet, its antigen is unknown.

The PCR was carried out with 60 Vbeta primers and 13 Jbeta primers. Profiling relied on immunoSEQ multiplex PCR, and the TCRdb table lists in-frame clones only, not all of them. The table has hundreds of thousands of clones, just over 75% seen once. The CDR3 is made up of 14 amino acids. The V segment lost 4 bases and the J segment 3 bases; nucleotides outside the gene matches: 1. The germline V gene encodes CDR1 WNHNN and CDR2 SYGVQD (reference sequence). Each of the donors was a healthy bone marrow donor. The sequence came from a woman aged 60-70 years in good health and CMV-seropositive. The sequencing input was PBMCs. V usage is TRBV10-1 and J usage is TRBJ2-3; TRBD1 aligns across 10 bases. CDR3 nucleotide sequence: TGCGCCAGCAGTGGGGACAGGGGAACAGATACGCAGTATTTT. Translated: CASSGDRGTDTQYF.